The 26 T cell receptor beta chains below all came from one sample that was sequenced in a study of T-cell memory formation after mild COVID-19. TCRdb re-analysed the 5' RACE reads in MiXCR, keeping a single row per CDR3 protein. Here the sample spans a few hundred thousand distinct CDR3 sequences, 16% being singletons. Sequences were obtained from PBMCs or a T cell subset sorted from them (not recorded which). All receptors derive from a man aged 18 to 30 who had mild COVID-19 (a few samples of this study predate the infection). Cell type and time point are not known.

This clonotype turned up a few times. The chain links TRBV11-2 to TRBJ2-3; 7 nucleotides agree with TRBD2. Germline CDR1 is SGHAT and CDR2 is FQNNGV. This CDR3 contains 16 residues. Trimming removed 4 bases from V and 5 bases from J; junction bases left unmatched: 12. CDR3 residues: CASSSLAGSRGDTQYF. The CDR3 DNA reads as TGTGCCAGCAGCTCGTTAGCGGGTTCCCGGGGAGATACGCAGTATTTT.

A few counts support this clonotype. The V call is TRBV20-1, the J call TRBJ1-3, with TRBD1 matching over 7 bases. The CDR3 sequence is 13 residues long. J was trimmed by 2 bases and V by 7 bases; bases with no gene match: 5. CDR1 DFQATT and CDR2 SNEGSKA come from the germline V gene (reference sequence). This CDR3 reads CSVYRGTGNTIYF. In nucleotides, the CDR3 is TGCAGTGTCTACAGGGGAACTGGAAACACCATATATTTT.

This CDR3 is CASSQESGINYGYTF. CDR3 nucleotide sequence: TGCGCCAGCAGCCAAGAAAGTGGCATAAACTATGGCTACACCTTC. V is TRBV4-3 and J is TRBJ1-2; D gene ambiguous. V was pared by 0 bases and J by 2 bases, with 10 bases between. Per the germline V gene, CDR1 is LGHNA and CDR2 is YSLEER. The CDR3 runs 15 residues.

The table lists this clonotype with many counts. The chain couples TRBV12-3 or TRBV12-4 to TRBJ2-1; 14 nucleotides line up with TRBD2. This CDR3 has 16 amino acids. Germline trimming cut 3 bases from V and 9 bases from J; bases unmatched to any gene: 7. DNA for the CDR3: TGTGCCAGCAGTTTTCCGACTAGCGGGGGGGCCAGTGAGCAGTTCTTC. It is translated as CASSFPTSGGASEQFF.

The table lists this clonotype with a few counts. This chain links TRBV6-1 with TRBJ2-5; a weak D match, TRBD1 (6 bases). The CDR3 spans 13 residues. V was shortened by 4 bases and J by 5 bases, with 11 bases between the two germline ends. The germline gives CDR1 MNHNS, CDR2 SASEGT. CDR3 region: CASSGHREETQYF. The CDR3 bases are TGTGCCAGCAGTGGTCACAGGGAGGAGACCCAGTACTTC.

The chain recombines TRBV6-2 or TRBV6-3 with TRBJ2-3, with 9 positions matching TRBD1. The length of the CDR3 is 12 residues. V was clipped by 9 bases and J by 7 bases; unmatched bases: 5. CDR1 and CDR2 (germline): MNHEY, SVGEGT. CDR3 in DNA: TGTGCCAGTAAAACAGGGGGCTATACGCAGTATTTT. Protein: CASKTGGYTQYF.

The chain recombines TRBV4-1 with TRBJ2-1, with D perhaps TRBD2 (7 bases). The CDR3 loop spans 17 amino acids. Germline CDR1 MGHRA, CDR2 YSYEKL. The V end was cut by 0 bases, the J end by 5 bases, with 17 bases between. Written as DNA, the CDR3 is TGCGCCAGCAGCCAAGATCTCAGGGCGGGGGCAAACAATGAGCAGTTCTTC. Translation gives CASSQDLRAGANNEQFF.

The chain uses TRBV4-1 and TRBJ2-5, with D uncertain. Looked up from germline, CDR1 is MGHRA and CDR2 is YSYEKL. CDR3 size: 13 residues. Trimming stripped 7 bases from V and 5 bases from J, with 14 bases between. The CDR3 nucleotides are TGCGCCAGCACTCGGACCCCCGGGGAGACCCAGTACTTC. Residues: CASTRTPGETQYF.

The chain employs TRBV5-1 and TRBJ2-7; either TRBD1 or TRBD2 may fit D (6 bases each). V dropped 0 bases and J dropped 2 bases, with 18 bases sitting between them. CDR1 and CDR2 from the germline V gene are SGHRS and YFSETQ. The CDR3 has 17 residues. CDR3 in amino acids: CASSLAADSRLAYEQYF. The CDR3 bases are TGCGCCAGCAGCTTGGCCGCGGACAGCCGACTAGCCTACGAGCAGTACTTC.

V usage is TRBV9 and J usage is TRBJ2-7; TRBD1 is a possible D gene (5 bases). Germline lookup yields CDR1 SGDLS and CDR2 YYNGEE. This CDR3 is built from 15 residues. Deletions cut 7 bases from V and 0 bases from J, with 17 bases between. CDR3 loop: CASGPVRGSSYEQYV. The CDR3 nucleotides read TGTGCCAGCGGACCCGTTAGGGGAAGCTCCTACGAGCAGTACGTC.

This clonotype was seen many times. V and J are TRBV4-1 and TRBJ2-7, with no clear D. V lost 1 base and J lost 7, with 8 bases in between. Germline CDR1 MGHRA, CDR2 YSYEKL. The CDR3 extends over 12 amino acids. CDR3: CASSQVGWEQYF. CDR3 DNA sequence: TGCGCCAGCAGCCAAGTGGGGTGGGAGCAGTACTTC.

The chain couples TRBV11-2 to TRBJ2-3; 8 positions match TRBD1. This CDR3 spans 17 amino acids. CDR1 and CDR2 (germline): SGHAT, FQNNGV. V gave up 3 bases and J gave up 4 bases; unmatched junction bases: 12. DNA for the CDR3: TGTGCCAGCAGCTTTATTGAGGACAGGGTAGCCCCAGATACGCAGTATTTT. As protein: CASSFIEDRVAPDTQYF.

This clonotype was found a few times. The chain couples TRBV4-2 to TRBJ2-3; D is ambiguous. CDR3 length: 14 amino acids. V lost 3 bases and J 0 bases, leaving 7 bases between the germline ends. The germline CDR1 and CDR2 sequences are LGHNA and YNFKEQ. The CDR3 sequence is CASSQRISTDTQYF. For the CDR3, the DNA is TGTGCCAGCAGCCAGCGCATTAGCACAGATACGCAGTATTTT.

This clonotype was detected a few times. The chain links TRBV15 to TRBJ2-7, with TRBD1 identical over 7 bases. Unmatched junction bases numbered 4, after V lost 0 bases and J lost 2 bases. The CDR3 runs to 15 residues. Germline V CDR1 and CDR2: LNHNV, YYDKDF (reference sequence). CDR3 nucleotides: TGTGCCACCAGCAGAGATCCGGGACAGACCTACGAGCAGTACTTC. It translates to CATSRDPGQTYEQYF.

This clonotype was detected ten times or more. The J gene is TRBJ2-1, the V gene TRBV5-1; 7 bases are shared with TRBD2. The CDR3 has 15 amino acids. CDR1 and CDR2 from the germline V gene are SGHRS and YFSETQ. V lost 4 bases to trimming and J lost 3 bases; unmatched junction nucleotides: 7. As DNA, the CDR3 is TGCGCCAGCAGCCCCTCCAGCGGGGTCTACAATGAGCAGTTCTTC. Protein sequence: CASSPSSGVYNEQFF. Complete variable domain (other parts from reference TRBV5-1 and TRBJ2-1): KAGVTQTPRYLIKTRGQQVTLSCSPISGHRSVSWYQQTPGQGLQFLFEYFSETQRNKGNFPGRFSGRQFSNSRSEMNVSTLELGDSALYLCASSPSSGVYNEQFFGPGTRLTVL.

A few counts support this clonotype. The genes are TRBV10-1 and TRBJ2-4; D may be TRBD2 (6 bases). The CDR3 length is 14 residues. Deletions cut 0 bases from V and 8 bases from J, with 11 bases between. In germline, CDR1 is WNHNN, CDR2 SYGVQD (reference sequence). The CDR3 sequence is CASSESGWGDIQYF. The CDR3 DNA reads TGCGCCAGCAGTGAGTCGGGATGGGGGGACATTCAGTACTTC.

The gene calls are TRBV5-5 and TRBJ2-1; unclear D gene. Germline-derived CDR1 and CDR2 are SGHKS and YYEKEE (reference sequence). Between the trimmed V and J ends, which lost 2 bases and 7 bases, there was a span of 13 bases. This CDR3 spans 14 amino acids. The CDR3 protein is CASSFYGPNNEQFF. The CDR3, as DNA: TGTGCCAGCAGCTTCTACGGGCCAAATAATGAGCAGTTCTTC.

This clonotype was counted a few times. The chain has TRBV20-1 and TRBJ1-1; D might be TRBD1 (5 bases). Germline loops: CDR1 DFQATT, CDR2 SNEGSKA (reference sequence). V dropped 7 bases and J dropped 5 bases, with 14 bases sitting between them. The CDR3 extends over 12 amino acids. CDR3: CSVMPGGTEAFF. The CDR3 nucleotides are TGCAGTGTTATGCCCGGGGGGACTGAAGCTTTCTTT.

This clonotype was counted between two and nine times. The chain is built from TRBV6-2 or TRBV6-3 and TRBJ2-2; D unresolved. CDR1 MNHEY and CDR2 SVGEGT come from the germline V gene. The CDR3 covers 18 residues. V was trimmed by 0 bases and J by 3 bases, leaving 17 bases between them. The CDR3 sequence: CASSYSRTIGLHTGELFF. For the CDR3, the DNA is TGTGCCAGCAGTTACTCCCGAACGATAGGGTTGCACACCGGGGAGCTGTTTTTT.

This clonotype was seen only a few times. V gene TRBV3-1 combines with J gene TRBJ2-5; D is unclear. The CDR3 sequence is 18 residues long. Germline CDR1 and CDR2: LGHDT and YNNKEL (reference sequence). V was shortened by 7 bases and J by 3 bases, with 27 bases between the two germline ends. The CDR3 sequence is CASNSGLVEWATKETQYF. CDR3 DNA sequence: TGTGCCAGCAACTCGGGCCTAGTTGAGTGGGCTACAAAAGAGACCCAGTACTTC.

This clonotype was detected many times. This chain links TRBV3-1 with TRBJ2-1, with TRBD2 matching 7 bases. With 2 bases clipped from V and 3 bases from J, the junction kept 1 base outside the gene matches. CDR3 length: 14 residues. CDR1 and CDR2 from the germline V gene are LGHDT and YNNKEL (reference sequence). CDR3 nucleotides: TGTGCCAGCAGCCAAAGGACTAGCTACAATGAGCAGTTCTTC. This gives the protein CASSQRTSYNEQFF.

This clonotype was found a few times. The genes are TRBV12-3 or TRBV12-4 and TRBJ1-1; a possible D gene is TRBD1 (5 bases). This CDR3 region has 12 residues. V lost 6 bases to trimming and J lost 6 bases, with 11 bases between them. CDR3 protein: CASSPQAPEAFF. In nucleotides, the CDR3 is TGTGCCAGCAGCCCACAGGCCCCTGAAGCTTTCTTT.

This rearrangement joins TRBV11-2 to TRBJ2-5; D might be TRBD1 (6 bases). Germline values: CDR1 SGHAT, CDR2 FQNNGV. V dropped 7 bases and J dropped 5 bases, with 14 bases sitting between them. The CDR3 contains 13 residues. CDR3: CASTLAGVETQYF. CDR3 bases: TGTGCCAGCACCCTCGCAGGGGTGGAGACCCAGTACTTC.

This sequence joins TRBV4-1 and TRBJ1-6, with 9 bases matching TRBD1. Losses at the gene ends were 4 bases for V and 16 bases for J; bases not matched to a gene: 8. CDR1 MGHRA and CDR2 YSYEKL come from the germline V gene. The CDR3 loop spans 13 amino acids. The CDR3 protein is CASSRPDRGRLHF. The CDR3 nucleotides read TGCGCCAGCAGCCGGCCGGACAGGGGTCGGCTCCACTTT.

The chain couples TRBV12-3 or TRBV12-4 to TRBJ2-7, with D possibly matching TRBD2 (6 bases). Between the trimmed V and J ends, which lost 7 bases and 2 bases, there was a span of 6 bases. This CDR3 spans 11 amino acids. The CDR3 protein is CASTSAYEQYF. In DNA, the CDR3 is TGTGCCAGCACTAGCGCCTACGAGCAGTACTTC.

This clonotype showed up just a few times. The chain carries TRBV7-9 and TRBJ1-1, with D uncertain. CDR3 length: 15 residues. V gave up 4 bases and J gave up 0 bases, with 12 bases separating them. From germline, CDR1 is SEHNR and CDR2 FQNEAQ (reference sequence). CDR3 bases: TGTGCCAGCAGCTCGCCTGAATATGTGAACACTGAAGCTTTCTTT. Protein product: CASSSPEYVNTEAFF.